Each of the 26 T cell receptor beta chains below was sequenced from the same sample in a study of blood T cells in healthy people across ages. A second PCR of about 6 to 11 cycles used a sample-barcoded 5' primer and a J-beta primer mix. TCRdb recomputed calls from the 5' RACE reads with MiXCR, one row per CDR3 protein. Of some 1.7 million distinct CDR3 sequences in the sample, 28% are singletons; the top ten hold 7.7%. The sample comprised blood. Every receptor here comes from a woman younger than 45 in good health.

This clonotype was detected many times. This chain links TRBV6-5 with TRBJ2-5; tentatively, D is TRBD2 (6 bases). The CDR3 totals 12 residues. Trimming pared 7 bases from V and 7 bases from J, leaving 13 bases between. CDR1 and CDR2 from the germline V gene are MNHEY and SVGAGI. In DNA form, the CDR3 reads TGTGCCAGCACAACTAGCTATGGGACCCAGTACTTC. Translating it yields CASTTSYGTQYF.

On this clonotype itself: The junction departs from the called germline gene at one end, perhaps through a read error. The chain links TRBV7-9 to TRBJ2-1, with D maybe TRBD2 (7 bases). Germline V gene sequence: CDR1 SEHNR, CDR2 FQNEAQ (reference sequence). CDR3 length equals 13 residues. The CDR3 region has the DNA TGTACCAGCACCAAAGGGGGGGTCCATGAGCAGTTCTTC. Protein: CTSTKGGVHEQFF.

A remark on this clonotype: A read error may be the cause here, since a much bigger clone is one base away. V is TRBV29-1 and J is TRBJ2-3; 9 nucleotides agree with TRBD1. Germline V gene lookup returns CDR1 SQVTM and CDR2 ANQGSEA. The CDR3 runs 16 residues. V lost 7 bases and J lost 0; bases outside the gene matches: 11. CDR3 residues: CSAVNTGGPSTDTQYF. The CDR3 coding sequence is TGCAGCGCCGTCAACACAGGGGGCCCTAGCACAGATACGCAGTATTTT.

This rearrangement joins TRBV10-3 to TRBJ1-1; the D gene is possibly TRBD1 (5 bases). V was pared by 0 bases and J by 1 base, with 9 bases between. The germline CDR1 and CDR2 sequences are ENHRY and SYGVKD. The CDR3 runs to 15 residues. CDR3 sequence: CAISESGTENTEAFF. In DNA, the CDR3 is TGTGCCATCAGTGAGTCGGGGACGGAGAACACTGAAGCTTTCTTT.

V is TRBV18 and J is TRBJ1-1; maybe TRBD1 (5 bases). This CDR3 has 13 residues. Looked up from germline, CDR1 is KGHSH and CDR2 is LQKENI. Trimming pared 8 bases from V and 4 bases from J, leaving 14 bases between. CDR3 sequence: CASRRGEGTEAFF. The CDR3 DNA reads as TGTGCCAGCCGCCGAGGGGAAGGCACTGAAGCTTTCTTT.

This clonotype was counted ten times or more. The rearrangement uses TRBV5-1 and TRBJ2-7; 8 bases fit TRBD2. V trimming: 0 bases; J trimming: 2 bases; junction bases outside the gene matches: 4. Germline lookup yields CDR1 SGHRS and CDR2 YFSETQ. This CDR3 is 15 amino acids long. The CDR3 sequence: CASSLAAGEPYEQYF. For the CDR3, the DNA is TGCGCCAGCAGCTTGGCAGCGGGAGAACCCTACGAGCAGTACTTC.

This clonotype was found a few times. The chain joins TRBV27 to TRBJ1-4, with TRBD1 identical over 10 bases. Germline assignment: CDR1 MNHEY and CDR2 SMNVEV (reference sequence). This CDR3 region has 14 residues. The trim removed 4 bases at V and 10 bases at J, leaving 6 bases unmatched. The DNA of the CDR3 is TGTGCCAGCAGTTGGGGACAGGGGACGGGAAAACTGTTTTTT. The encoded protein is CASSWGQGTGKLFF.

J is TRBJ2-5 and V is TRBV7-9; 13 nucleotides line up with TRBD2. V was pared by 1 base and J by 4 bases, with 9 bases of the junction left unmatched. The germline CDR1 and CDR2 sequences are SEHNR and FQNEAQ (reference sequence). This CDR3 is 18 amino acids long. The CDR3 sequence: CASSLGPRLAGGGETQYF. CDR3 DNA sequence: TGTGCCAGCAGCTTAGGTCCCAGACTAGCGGGAGGAGGAGAGACCCAGTACTTC.

This clonotype turned up a few times. The chain uses TRBV3-1 and TRBJ2-3, with D perhaps TRBD1 or TRBD2 (6 bases each). The germline CDR1 and CDR2 sequences are LGHDT and YNNKEL (reference sequence). CDR3 length: 17 residues. Trimming left V 1 base short and J 1 base short, with 15 bases between. In nucleotides, the CDR3 is TGTGCCAGCAGCCAAGCCGGGGGCGGGATAGGCACAGATACGCAGTATTTT. Translating gives CASSQAGGGIGTDTQYF.

This clonotype has only one observation. The V gene is TRBV25-1, the J gene TRBJ2-5; D tentatively reads TRBD1 or TRBD2 (5 bases each). The J call could be wrong; TRBJ2-1 is a better fit for the DNA end. Germline loops: CDR1 MGHDK, CDR2 SYGVNS. The CDR3 is made up of 14 amino acids. CDR3: CASSSSRASGTQFF. The CDR3 coding sequence is TGTGCCAGCAGTTCCTCCAGGGCGTCAGGGACCCAGTTCTTC.

This clonotype was recorded many times. V is TRBV28 and J is TRBJ1-1; tentatively, D is TRBD1 (5 bases). V lost 4 bases and J 1 base, leaving 16 bases between the germline ends. Germline V gives CDR1 MDHEN, CDR2 SYDVKM. The CDR3 has 16 residues. CDR3 loop: CASSSSMGRANTEAFF. The CDR3 DNA reads as TGTGCCAGCAGTTCCTCAATGGGCAGGGCGAACACTGAAGCTTTCTTT.

This chain uses TRBV28 with TRBJ2-7; TRBD1 matches 7 bases. Trimming at V came to 7 bases and at J to 1 base, leaving 7 bases not matched to a gene. Germline CDR1 is MDHEN and CDR2 is SYDVKM. This CDR3 comprises 14 residues. The CDR3 nucleotides are TGTGCCAGCAATTACAGGGGAGCTTCCTACGAGCAGTACTTC. Protein: CASNYRGASYEQYF.

A word on this clonotype: Just one base apart from a much larger clone, this may be a read error. The chain employs TRBV6-5 and TRBJ2-7, with 10 bases lining up with TRBD1. There are 17 residues in the CDR3. V shed 7 bases and J 2 bases; nucleotides not matched to a gene: 14. The V gene's germline CDR1 is MNHEY and CDR2 SVGAGI. The CDR3 DNA follows: TGTGCCAGCAATTCGCAACGCTCCGGGACAGGGGCCTACGAGCAGTACTTC. As protein: CASNSQRSGTGAYEQYF.

This clonotype was observed at least ten times. The rearrangement links TRBV12-3 or TRBV12-4 to TRBJ1-4, with a tentative D call TRBD1 (6 bases). V lost 6 bases, J lost 6 bases, and 14 bases lay in between. This CDR3 has 14 amino acids. In DNA, the CDR3 is TGTGCCAGCAGGTCCAGGGGTATGGATGAAAAACTGTTTTTT. As protein: CASRSRGMDEKLFF.

The J gene is TRBJ1-4, the V gene TRBV29-1; unclear D gene. Germline assignment: CDR1 SQVTM and CDR2 ANQGSEA. The length of the CDR3 is 11 residues. V gave up 4 bases and J gave up 5 bases, with 5 bases separating them. CDR3 amino acids: CSVGLNEKLFF. The DNA of the CDR3 is TGCAGCGTTGGGCTCAATGAAAAACTGTTTTTT.

This chain joins TRBV30 and TRBJ2-1; 8 bases are shared with TRBD1. Per the germline V gene, CDR1 is GTSNPN and CDR2 is SVGIG (reference sequence). V lost 4 bases and J lost 8; bases outside the gene matches: 4. The CDR3 totals 12 residues. The CDR3 nucleotides read TGTGCCTGGACCGAACAGGGGGATGAGCAGTTCTTC. It specifies CAWTEQGDEQFF.

This rearrangement joins TRBV6-1 to TRBJ2-7; no clear D gene. The J call may be faulty, since TRBJ2-5 better matches the DNA end. The CDR3 is made up of 12 amino acids. Per the germline V gene, CDR1 is MNHNS and CDR2 is SASEGT. CDR3 region: CASMWLQETQYF. In DNA form, the CDR3 reads TGTGCCAGCATGTGGCTTCAAGAGACCCAGTACTTC.

This chain uses TRBV18 with TRBJ2-1, with D possibly being TRBD2 (6 bases). Germline V gives CDR1 KGHSH, CDR2 LQKENI. Trimming shortened V by 3 bases and J by 6 bases, and 12 bases separated the two germline ends. This CDR3 has 14 residues. CDR3 DNA sequence: TGTGCCAGCTCACCTGTTAGCGGAGGCAATGAGCAGTTCTTC. Protein product: CASSPVSGGNEQFF.

This clonotype was seen at least ten times. The chain employs TRBV3-1 and TRBJ2-5; no reliable D call. The V end lost 0 bases, the J end lost 0 bases, and 17 bases lay between the germline ends. The CDR3 covers 18 residues. Germline CDR1 and CDR2: LGHDT and YNNKEL (reference sequence). For the CDR3, the DNA is TGTGCCAGCAGCCAAGAGGGAAGAGGACGGAATTACCAAGAGACCCAGTACTTC. Protein sequence: CASSQEGRGRNYQETQYF.

The chain joins TRBV7-9 to TRBJ1-1, with D possibly being TRBD1 (6 bases). CDR3 size: 14 residues. The V gene's germline CDR1 is SEHNR and CDR2 FQNEAQ (reference sequence). Trimming removed 4 bases from V and 8 bases from J, with 17 bases in between. For the CDR3, the DNA is TGTGCCAGCAGCTCGGCAGGGGTCTCGGAAGAAGCTTTCTTT. This encodes CASSSAGVSEEAFF.

The chain combines TRBV12-3 or TRBV12-4 with TRBJ1-5; no definite D call. This CDR3 contains 16 residues. V was cut by 2 bases and J by 1 base, with 12 bases left in between. The CDR3 sequence: CASSLRTAKSNQPQHF. In nucleotides, the CDR3 is TGTGCCAGCAGTTTACGGACGGCAAAGAGCAATCAGCCCCAGCATTTT.

There are many counts of this clonotype. The rearrangement uses TRBV29-1 and TRBJ1-2; no clear D. Trimming took 6 bases from V and 8 from J, leaving 10 bases between them. Per germline, CDR1 SQVTM and CDR2 ANQGSEA. The CDR3 extends over 10 amino acids. The CDR3 region is CSVSEGGYTF. CDR3 sequence (DNA): TGCAGCGTGTCGGAGGGCGGCTACACCTTC.

As regards this clonotype: At one end the junction does not follow the germline gene, possibly because of a read error. The J gene is TRBJ1-2, the V gene TRBV2; 7 bases map to TRBD1. The CDR3 length is 12 residues. Per the germline V gene, CDR1 is SNHLY and CDR2 is FYNNEI. The CDR3: CVSSFTGDGYTF. The CDR3 nucleotides are TGTGTCAGCAGTTTCACAGGGGATGGCTACACCTTC.

V usage is TRBV5-1 and J usage is TRBJ2-5, with TRBD1 matching 7 bases. Near its end, the DNA agrees better with TRBJ2-7, so the J call may be wrong. This CDR3 has 15 amino acids. Germline V lookup: CDR1 SGHRS, CDR2 YFSETQ. CDR3 sequence (DNA): TGCGCCAGCAGCTTGACAGGGGCGGACATCCACGAGCAGTACTTC. Protein product: CASSLTGADIHEQYF.

As concerns this clonotype: Given a much more abundant clone one base away, this may be a read error. The V call is TRBV20-1, the J call TRBJ2-5; 9 bases are a match to TRBD2. J gave up 3 bases and V 0 bases, and 5 bases lay outside the gene matches. The CDR3 covers 15 residues. CDR1 is DFQATT, CDR2 SNEGSKA, per germline (reference sequence). CDR3 region: CSARESGGTEETQYF. CDR3 DNA sequence: TGCAGTGCTAGAGAGAGCGGGGGGACGGAAGAGACCCAGTACTTC.

This clonotype was counted only a few times. The chain joins TRBV30 to TRBJ2-1; 11 bases align to TRBD2. Losses at the gene ends were 3 bases for V and 7 bases for J; bases not matched to a gene: 5. This CDR3 region has 14 residues. CDR1 is GTSNPN and CDR2 is SVGIG in the germline V gene (reference sequence). The CDR3 loop is CAWSATSGINEQFF. CDR3 bases: TGTGCCTGGAGCGCGACTAGCGGGATTAATGAGCAGTTCTTC.